The source of this T cell receptor (beta chain) is a study of T cell responses to AZD1222 COVID-19 vaccine. Libraries were prepared by immunoSEQ multiplex PCR; TCRdb keeps only in-frame clonotypes and omits some of them. The sample yields about 120,000 clones, around 90% seen once. The V and J ends lost 0 bases and 6 bases, in that order; junction bases with no gene match: 3. CDR1 and CDR2 (germline): SGHNT, YYREEE (reference sequence). There are 13 residues in the CDR3. Points from the study as a whole: Just a handful of people given AZD1222 tested seropositive at baseline. It should be noted that donors were predominantly white British and more often female, and clonal diversity was possibly underestimated. Variant regions that are unmutated are reportedly the target of nearly half of spike-specific TCRs. Samples come after the peak T cell response, not at day 14.

A note on this clone: No antigen is known for it.

The sample consisted of peripheral blood, taken on day 0 of AZD1222 vaccination. V and J are TRBV5-4 and TRBJ2-7; TRBD1 matches at 7 bases. The source is an adult in good health. The CDR3: CASSLDGQVEQYF. CDR3 nucleotides: TGTGCCAGCAGCTTGGATGGACAGGTCGAGCAGTACTTC.